This T cell receptor beta chain was obtained from a study of cytomegalovirus exposure and HLA in healthy donors. A remark on this clone: Its specificity is not known.

The PCR employed 60 Vbeta primers together with 13 Jbeta primers. Libraries were prepared by immunoSEQ multiplex PCR; TCRdb keeps only in-frame clonotypes and omits some of them. Of under 150,000 clones in the sample, 82% are singletons; the top ten hold approximately 2.3%. V was shortened by 4 bases and J by 2 bases, with 16 bases between the two germline ends. Per germline, CDR1 SGHRS and CDR2 YFSETQ. The CDR3 contains 15 residues. General study points: In a later analysis, several top co-occurrence clusters appeared linked to parvovirus B19, influenza, CMV and Epstein-Barr virus. The productive fraction for most TCR beta V segments was about 87% or about 30% in an earlier analysis. V- and J-gene trimming of TCR beta was linked (in a later analysis) to a missense DCLRE1C variant.

The clonotype was recovered from a male donor in good health and CMV-seronegative. Sample: PBMCs. This chain connects TRBV5-1 to TRBJ2-7; no reliable D call. CDR3 coding DNA: TGCGCCAGCAGCGGAGCGCTGACCCCGACCTACGAGCAGTACTTC. Its protein product is CASSGALTPTYEQYF.